This entry lists 28 T cell receptor beta chains sequenced from one sample in a study of blood T cell repertoires in COVID-19. Repertoires were generated with immunoSEQ multiplex PCR, while TCRdb's copy carries only in-frame clones and drops some. Altogether 250,000 to 300,000 clones are present, about 93% being singletons, with the ten largest covering 0.95% to 1.3%. Source material: PBMCs or T cells enriched from blood (not recorded which). The receptors originated from a woman in her 30s who had recovered from COVID-19.

V and J are TRBV21-1 and TRBJ1-5. TRBV21-1 is classified as a pseudogene. There are 15 residues in the CDR3. The CDR3 loop is CASSKYSGAHQPQHF. CDR3 nucleotides: TGTGCCAGCAGCAAATATAGCGGGGCTCATCAGCCCCAGCATTTT.

The chain joins TRBV29-1 to TRBJ1-1; 8 positions agree with TRBD1. V was clipped by 4 bases and J by 5 bases; unmatched bases: 18. The CDR3 extends over 17 amino acids. Germline V gene lookup returns CDR1 SQVTM and CDR2 ANQGSEA. The CDR3 sequence is CSVVHWGRGHRGTEAFF. The DNA of the CDR3 is TGCAGCGTTGTGCATTGGGGCAGGGGGCATAGAGGGACTGAAGCTTTCTTT.

This clone was observed a single time. V usage is TRBV15 and J usage is TRBJ1-4; D is undetermined. Germline loops: CDR1 LNHNV, CDR2 YYDKDF (reference sequence). This CDR3 contains 14 residues. Deletions cut 1 base from V and 6 bases from J, with 9 bases between. CDR3: CATSRAREYEKLFF. DNA for the CDR3: TGTGCCACCAGCAGAGCAAGGGAGTATGAAAAACTGTTTTTT.

The chain links TRBV4-3 to TRBJ1-2, with D unclear. The CDR3 contains 15 residues. Looked up from germline, CDR1 is LGHNA and CDR2 is YSLEER. V shed 1 base and J shed 2 bases, with 11 bases lying between them. This CDR3 is CASSQGRRANYGYTF. The CDR3 nucleotides are TGCGCCAGCAGCCAAGGCAGGAGGGCGAACTATGGCTACACCTTC.

This rearrangement joins TRBV19 to TRBJ2-3; 7 bases map to TRBD2. The CDR3 runs to 15 residues. Germline V CDR1 and CDR2: LNHDA, SQIVND (reference sequence). V lost 3 bases and J lost 3; bases outside the gene matches: 6. The CDR3 DNA follows: TGTGCCAGTAGTATGGCTAGCGGCGGTACAGATACGCAGTATTTT. Encoded protein: CASSMASGGTDTQYF.

This chain joins TRBV5-8 and TRBJ2-2, with D possibly being TRBD1 (6 bases). The CDR3 consists of 18 residues. Trimming removed 8 bases at V and 3 bases at J, with 26 bases between. Germline CDR1 and CDR2: SGHTS and YDEGEE. CDR3 in amino acids: CARKIDGTLSEDTGELFF. CDR3 sequence (DNA): TGTGCCAGGAAGATTGACGGGACACTTTCGGAGGACACCGGGGAGCTGTTTTTT.

The chain employs TRBV7-3 and TRBJ2-5; TRBD1 matches at 11 bases. This CDR3 spans 16 amino acids. V lost 5 bases, J lost 5 bases, and 10 bases stayed unmatched. CDR1 is SGHTA, CDR2 FQGTGA, per germline. CDR3 DNA sequence: TGTGCCAGCAGCCTCCTGGGACAGGGGGTGACGGAGACCCAGTACTTC. Residues: CASSLLGQGVTETQYF.

The chain couples TRBV4-1 to TRBJ2-2; 10 bases fit TRBD2. V lost 3 bases, J lost 6 bases, and 10 bases stayed unmatched. The CDR3 totals 17 residues. Germline V gives CDR1 MGHRA, CDR2 YSYEKL. This CDR3 reads CASSQVTGGLASGELFF. The CDR3, as DNA: TGCGCCAGCAGCCAGGTTACAGGGGGACTAGCGTCCGGGGAGCTGTTTTTT.

V is TRBV5-4 and J is TRBJ2-1, with TRBD1 as a possible D gene (6 bases). This CDR3 is built from 15 residues. Trimming shortened V by 2 bases and J by 2 bases, and 11 bases separated the two germline ends. Per the germline V gene, CDR1 is SGHNT and CDR2 is YYREEE (reference sequence). CDR3 in DNA: TGTGCCAGCAGCTTACGGGACACCGCCTACAATGAGCAGTTCTTC. Translated: CASSLRDTAYNEQFF.

The rearrangement links TRBV6-5 to TRBJ1-2, with D hard to call. Germline CDR1 reads MNHEY; CDR2 reads SVGAGI. Trimming cost V 4 bases and J 4 bases, with 19 bases left between them. This CDR3 region has 16 residues. The CDR3 protein is CASSFYKGATLYGYTF. CDR3 bases: TGTGCCAGCAGTTTTTACAAGGGAGCCACCCTCTATGGCTACACCTTC.

This clone has just a few counts. The chain employs TRBV2 and TRBJ2-7; 8 bases are a match to TRBD2. With 9 bases clipped from V and 3 bases from J, the junction kept 10 bases outside the gene matches. The CDR3 covers 14 residues. Germline loops: CDR1 SNHLY, CDR2 FYNNEI. In DNA form, the CDR3 reads TGTGCCAGTGGGAAGCGGGAGAGATTCTACGAGCAGTACTTC. Protein sequence: CASGKRERFYEQYF.

This clone was observed a few times. The genes are TRBV2 and TRBJ1-5, with 10 bases fitting TRBD1. Germline values: CDR1 SNHLY, CDR2 FYNNEI. The V and J ends lost 5 bases and 9 bases, in that order; junction bases with no gene match: 19. The CDR3 is 18 amino acids. CDR3 protein: CASSPRDRGGLESRPQHF. For the CDR3, the DNA is TGTGCCAGCAGTCCCCGGGACAGGGGAGGTCTGGAAAGTAGGCCCCAGCATTTT.

V is TRBV6-5 and J is TRBJ2-7, with D uncertain. Germline V gene lookup returns CDR1 MNHEY and CDR2 SVGAGI. The CDR3 has 14 residues. The V end was cut by 5 bases, the J end by 0 bases, with 11 bases between. The CDR3 protein is CASSPSYGSYEQYF. The DNA for the CDR3 is TGTGCCAGCAGTCCTAGTTACGGCTCCTACGAGCAGTACTTC.

The rearrangement uses TRBV14 and TRBJ2-7, with TRBD1 identical over 10 bases. The V and J ends lost 4 bases and 6 bases, in that order; junction bases with no gene match: 6. The CDR3 spans 14 residues. Germline assignment: CDR1 SGHDN and CDR2 FVKESK. CDR3 residues: CASSPGTGVAEQYF. CDR3 DNA sequence: TGTGCCAGCAGCCCCGGGACAGGGGTTGCCGAGCAGTACTTC.

V and J are TRBV7-9 and TRBJ1-2, with D possibly being TRBD1 (5 bases). V lost 5 bases and J lost 0, with 13 bases in between. Germline CDR1 is SEHNR and CDR2 is FQNEAQ (reference sequence). The CDR3 is 15 residues long. For the CDR3, the DNA is TGTGCCAGCAGCCGGGACTCCGGGGCTAACTATGGCTACACCTTC. Its protein product is CASSRDSGANYGYTF. The full variable domain, its missing parts supplied by reference TRBV7-9 and TRBJ1-2, is DTGVSQNPRHKITKRGQNVTFRCDPISEHNRLYWYRQTLGQGPEFLTYFQNEAQLEKSRLLSDRFSAERPKGSFSTLEIQRTEQGDSAMYLCASSRDSGANYGYTFGSGTRLTVV.

This clone was seen a few times. This chain connects TRBV7-9 to TRBJ2-2; TRBD1 aligns across 8 bases. This CDR3 spans 16 amino acids. V lost 6 bases and J lost 5; bases outside the gene matches: 11. Germline loops: CDR1 SEHNR, CDR2 FQNEAQ (reference sequence). The CDR3 loop reads CASRLLQGVKTGELFF. The CDR3 bases are TGTGCCAGCAGACTACTACAGGGGGTAAAAACCGGGGAGCTGTTTTTT.

The rearrangement uses TRBV5-1 and TRBJ1-2; 9 positions match TRBD1. Germline V gene lookup returns CDR1 SGHRS and CDR2 YFSETQ. The junction had 3 bases not matched to a gene; V was cut back by 4 bases and J by 2 bases. This CDR3 contains 14 residues. The CDR3 region has the DNA TGCGCCAGCAGCGAGACAGGGGGGAACTATGGCTACACCTTC. It is translated as CASSETGGNYGYTF.

The chain is built from TRBV23-1 and TRBJ2-1; 9 nucleotides agree with TRBD1. TRBV23-1 is an ORF, and what it does is uncertain. The trim removed 7 bases at V and 5 bases at J, leaving 12 bases unmatched. The CDR3 has 16 residues. Here the CDR3 DNA reads TGCGCCAGCAAAAGCCCAGGGGACAGGGAACACAATGAGCAGTTCTTC. Protein: CASKSPGDREHNEQFF.

The chain recombines TRBV27 with TRBJ1-1; 7 nucleotides match TRBD1. CDR3 length: 13 residues. Germline lookup yields CDR1 MNHEY and CDR2 SMNVEV (reference sequence). J was trimmed by 11 bases and V by 5 bases; bases with no gene match: 11. The CDR3 sequence is CASSPGQAFRAFF. CDR3 DNA: TGTGCCAGCAGTCCCGGACAGGCCTTTAGGGCTTTCTTT.

J is TRBJ2-4 and V is TRBV18, with 9 bases aligning to TRBD2. The CDR3 has 18 amino acids. Germline V gives CDR1 KGHSH, CDR2 LQKENI. With 2 bases clipped from V and 0 bases from J, the junction kept 8 bases outside the gene matches. The CDR3, as DNA: TGTGCCAGCTCACCAAGCTCAGGGACTAGCCGAGCCAAAAACATTCAGTACTTC. It is translated as CASSPSSGTSRAKNIQYF.

The V call is TRBV18, the J call TRBJ1-1; tentative D call: TRBD1 (5 bases). CDR1 is KGHSH, CDR2 LQKENI, per germline. V lost 0 bases and J 0 bases, leaving 8 bases between the germline ends. This CDR3 has 15 residues. Written as DNA, the CDR3 is TGTGCCAGCTCACCACCCAGGGTAATGAACACTGAAGCTTTCTTT. It is translated as CASSPPRVMNTEAFF.

The rearrangement links TRBV28 to TRBJ1-6; 7 nucleotides agree with TRBD1. Germline CDR1 and CDR2: MDHEN and SYDVKM. This CDR3 spans 14 amino acids. V lost 4 bases and J lost 5; bases outside the gene matches: 2. CDR3 region: CASSSGQHNSPLHF. CDR3 DNA sequence: TGTGCCAGCAGTTCGGGACAGCATAATTCACCCCTCCACTTT.

The chain employs TRBV28 and TRBJ1-2; 9 bases match TRBD1. The CDR3 sequence is 15 residues long. Germline V lookup: CDR1 MDHEN, CDR2 SYDVKM. V dropped 7 bases and J dropped 4; count of bases not matched to a gene: 10. The CDR3 sequence: CASTAGQGRIYGYTF. The DNA of the CDR3 is TGTGCCAGCACCGCGGGACAGGGAAGAATCTATGGCTACACCTTC.

This chain uses TRBV7-2 with TRBJ2-3, with a possible D match to TRBD1 (5 bases). The CDR3 has 17 residues. Germline-derived CDR1 and CDR2 are SGHTA and FQGNSA. Trimming took off 1 base at V and 4 bases at J, with 18 bases between the two ends. The CDR3 spells CASSLEGWAGQADTQYF. As DNA, the CDR3 is TGTGCCAGCAGCTTAGAAGGTTGGGCAGGGCAGGCAGATACGCAGTATTTT.

V is TRBV28 and J is TRBJ2-5, with 11 nucleotides matching TRBD2. Germline CDR1 reads MDHEN; CDR2 reads SYDVKM. CDR3 length: 16 residues. Trimming removed 6 bases from V and 4 bases from J; junction bases left unmatched: 10. In nucleotides, the CDR3 is TGTGCCAGCAGATCCGGGACTAGCGGAGCAAGAGAGACCCAGTACTTC. As protein: CASRSGTSGARETQYF.

This clone was observed a single time. V is TRBV7-2 and J is TRBJ2-5; 12 bases line up with TRBD2. Germline V gives CDR1 SGHTA, CDR2 FQGNSA. CDR3 length: 16 residues. The V and J ends lost 5 bases and 4 bases, in that order; junction bases with no gene match: 8. The CDR3 sequence is CASSLGLAGRRETQYF. DNA for the CDR3: TGTGCCAGCAGCCTAGGACTAGCGGGACGTCGAGAGACCCAGTACTTC.

The rearrangement uses TRBV2 and TRBJ1-1; tentatively, D is TRBD1 (5 bases). Trimming took 4 bases from V and 2 from J, leaving 11 bases between them. This CDR3 comprises 14 residues. CDR1 SNHLY and CDR2 FYNNEI come from the germline V gene. CDR3 protein: CASSGQGINTEAFF. CDR3 DNA sequence: TGTGCCAGCAGTGGGCAGGGTATTAACACTGAAGCTTTCTTT.

The J gene is TRBJ1-1, the V gene TRBV7-9; D possibly corresponds to TRBD1 (5 bases). This CDR3 is 15 amino acids long. Germline assignment: CDR1 SEHNR and CDR2 FQNEAQ (reference sequence). V lost 3 bases to trimming and J lost 5 bases, with 16 bases between them. CDR3 nucleotide sequence: TGTGCCAGCAGCTTTCCGTCGGCCGGGGGGACTGAAGCTTTCTTT. Translated, it gives CASSFPSAGGTEAFF.